Ten or more counts support the clone carrying this T cell receptor beta chain. Its target is unknown. Using a constant-region primer together with ProtoScript II reverse transcriptase, TCR beta cDNA was made from 500 ng of total RNA. Library construction for TCR beta comprised three nested multiplex PCR rounds performed with slightly modified ARM-PCR. Primers for the first two PCR rounds were TRBV1-TRBV30 forward primers and a C-beta reverse primer (around 10 cycles per round). TCRdb passed the multiplex PCR reads through MiXCR, listing each CDR3 protein once. The profile covers 300,000 to 350,000 distinct CDR3 sequences, with almost 60% appearing a single time and approximately 15% taken by the ten largest. Blood RNA came from unsorted whole blood; germline DNA was also extracted. This specimen belongs to a study of tumor-infiltrating lymphocytes in primary liver carcinoma. For the study at large: Primary liver carcinoma in the patients was surgically resected. Whole-study results and caveats: The top-250-clone fraction was significantly higher in tumors than in blood (p = 0.039).

The CDR3 contains 14 residues. Trimming pared 3 bases from V and 2 bases from J, leaving 8 bases between. The TCR comes from a woman younger than 45 with primary liver carcinoma and hepatitis B virus infection. Source material: peripheral blood. The rearrangement joins TRBV12-3 or TRBV12-4 to TRBJ1-5; D is unclear. The CDR3 protein is CASSFNSGNQPQHF. DNA of the CDR3: TGTGCCAGCAGTTTCAATAGTGGCAATCAGCCCCAGCATTTT.